The rows below give T cell receptor beta chains drawn from one sample of a study of shared clonotypes between healthy human individuals. The protocol was immunoSEQ multiplex PCR, while the TCRdb copy is restricted to in-frame clones and leaves out a portion. The data show about 1.1 million clones, around three quarters seen once. Sequences were obtained from memory CD4+ T cells from PBMCs. Receptors originate from a man in his late teens or twenties in good health. Some clones in this sample may be carry-over from other donors' samples. CDR3s include the opening cysteine and the closing phenylalanine or tryptophan.

CDR3 protein: CASSWQREGGEQFF
V gene: TRBV5-1
CDR3 length: 14

CDR3 protein: CASSYGLAGTGELFF
V gene: TRBV6-5
CDR3 length: 15

CDR3 protein: CATFSGYTQYF
V gene: TRBV28
CDR3 length: 11

CDR3 protein: CSVEISGETQYF
V gene: TRBV29-1
CDR3 length: 12

CDR3 protein: CASSIAGRASGVTYEQYF
V gene: TRBV19
CDR3 length: 18

CDR3 protein: CASSRLGGSTDTQYF
V gene: TRBV7-6
CDR3 length: 15

CDR3 protein: CASSLSSTVTQYF
V gene: TRBV7-2
CDR3 length: 13

CDR3 protein: CASGAGPKSSSYEQYF
V gene: TRBV21-1
CDR3 length: 16

CDR3 protein: CASSSHTSGGYNEQFF
V gene: TRBV5-5
CDR3 length: 16

CDR3 protein: CASSLYERTDYGYTF
V gene: TRBV28
CDR3 length: 15

CDR3 protein: CASSPRGWEGRQFF
V gene: TRBV7-3
CDR3 length: 14